What follows are 20 T cell receptor beta chains derived from one specimen sequenced in a study of OX40 agonist ivuxolimab in advanced cancers. Repertoires were generated with immunoSEQ multiplex PCR, while TCRdb's copy carries only in-frame clones and drops some. The top ten clones hold approximately 14% of a sample with about 45,000 clones, about nine tenths of them seen once. The sequenced sample was CD4+ or CD8+ T cells sorted from blood, obtained in a trial of the OX40 agonist ivuxolimab. These receptors all come from an adult with an advanced solid tumor such as melanoma, head and neck, liver or kidney cancer.

The rearrangement links TRBV11-2 to TRBJ2-2, with no clear D. The V and J ends lost 4 bases and 6 bases respectively, with 9 bases between them. This CDR3 has 13 amino acids. The V gene's germline CDR1 is SGHAT and CDR2 FQNNGV. The CDR3 bases are TGTGCCAGCAGCTCGGGTGTCGCCGGGGAGCTGTTTTTT. Translated, it gives CASSSGVAGELFF.

This clone was picked up one time. The chain joins TRBV6-5 to TRBJ2-7, with no clear D. Germline V gene data show CDR1 as MNHEY and CDR2 as SVGAGI. The CDR3 extends over 15 amino acids. With 2 bases removed from V and 0 bases from J, the gap between germline ends came to 11 bases. CDR3 sequence reads: CASSYHAASSYEQYF. Written as DNA, the CDR3 is TGTGCCAGCAGTTACCACGCGGCTAGCTCCTACGAGCAGTACTTC.

Details on this clone: The sample has other DNA sequences that encode this CDR3 too. CDR3 in DNA: TGCGCCAGCAGCCAAGTCGGTCTAGCCGGGGAGCTGTTTTTT. Translation gives CASSQVGLAGELFF. The chain is built from TRBV4-1 and TRBJ2-2; no definite D call. The CDR3 is 14 amino acids. Germline loops: CDR1 MGHRA, CDR2 YSYEKL. The V end was cut by 1 base, the J end by 6 bases, with 9 bases between.

This rearrangement joins TRBV2 to TRBJ2-2; tentatively, D is TRBD1 (5 bases). The CDR3 contains 13 residues. CDR1 and CDR2 (germline): SNHLY, FYNNEI. With 6 bases removed from V and 3 bases from J, the gap between germline ends came to 8 bases. Here the CDR3 reads CASRGVDTGELFF. The CDR3 nucleotides are TGTGCCAGCAGAGGGGTGGACACCGGGGAGCTGTTTTTT. The whole variable domain, filled in from reference TRBV2 and TRBJ2-2, reads EPEVTQTPSHQVTQMGQEVILRCVPISNHLYFYWYRQILGQKVEFLVSFYNNEISEKSEIFDDQFSVERPDGSNFTLKIRSTKLEDSAMYFCASRGVDTGELFFGEGSRLTVL.

The chain links TRBV4-1 to TRBJ1-2, with D unclear. Germline V gene data show CDR1 as MGHRA and CDR2 as YSYEKL. V lost 0 bases to trimming and J lost 5 bases, with 10 bases between them. CDR3 length: 14 amino acids. The CDR3 bases are TGCGCCAGCAGCCAAGATAGGGCAGGTTATGGCTACACCTTC. Translating gives CASSQDRAGYGYTF.

Written as DNA, the CDR3 is TGTGCCAGCAGTTCCCCGGGACACGACGGCCCGTACGAGCAGTACTTC. Protein product: CASSSPGHDGPYEQYF. This chain joins TRBV6-5 and TRBJ2-7; D possibly corresponds to TRBD1 (6 bases). The CDR3 consists of 16 residues. Deletions cut 4 bases from V and 4 bases from J, with 20 bases between. Per the germline V gene, CDR1 is MNHEY and CDR2 is SVGAGI.

Only one count was recorded for this clone. The chain joins TRBV13 to TRBJ2-3; TRBD1 matches 8 bases. There are 15 residues in the CDR3. Germline loops: CDR1 PRHDT, CDR2 FYEKMQ (reference sequence). V was pared by 5 bases and J by 3 bases, with 7 bases of the junction left unmatched. The CDR3 sequence is CASSKWTGSTDTQYF. As DNA, the CDR3 is TGTGCCAGCAGCAAATGGACAGGGTCAACAGATACGCAGTATTTT.

In this sample, this clone is medium-sized. The chain joins TRBV5-1 to TRBJ2-3; 12 nucleotides agree with TRBD2. The V and J ends lost 4 bases and 4 bases, in that order; junction bases with no gene match: 4. The germline gives CDR1 SGHRS, CDR2 YFSETQ. The CDR3 runs 15 residues. The CDR3 is CASSETSGRADTQYF. The CDR3 DNA is TGCGCCAGCAGCGAGACTAGCGGGAGAGCAGATACGCAGTATTTT. The full variable domain, completed using reference TRBV5-1 and TRBJ2-3, is KAGVTQTPRYLIKTRGQQVTLSCSPISGHRSVSWYQQTPGQGLQFLFEYFSETQRNKGNFPGRFSGRQFSNSRSEMNVSTLELGDSALYLCASSETSGRADTQYFGPGTRLTVL.

The chain couples TRBV5-4 to TRBJ2-1; no clear D. V gave up 0 bases and J gave up 10 bases, with 5 bases separating them. This CDR3 spans 11 amino acids. The germline gives CDR1 SGHNT, CDR2 YYREEE (reference sequence). The CDR3 spells CASSLGAEQFF. CDR3 nucleotide sequence: TGTGCCAGCAGCTTGGGGGCCGAGCAGTTCTTC.

The rearrangement links TRBV6-5 to TRBJ2-3; a weak D match, TRBD1 (6 bases). V gave up 2 bases and J gave up 2 bases, with 11 bases separating them. Germline loops: CDR1 MNHEY, CDR2 SVGAGI. The CDR3 runs 15 residues. This CDR3 is CASSYTGTLTDTQYF. As DNA, the CDR3 is TGTGCCAGCAGTTACACAGGGACCCTCACAGATACGCAGTATTTT.

The chain links TRBV19 to TRBJ2-7; a possible D gene is TRBD2 (6 bases). CDR1 and CDR2 (germline): LNHDA, SQIVND (reference sequence). The CDR3 length is 15 residues. V lost 3 bases, J lost 0 bases, and 12 bases lay in between. CDR3 bases: TGTGCCAGTAGTATTGGATCGGGGGTCTCCTACGAGCAGTACTTC. This sequence encodes CASSIGSGVSYEQYF.

CDR3 protein: CASSIQFPTYEQYF. As DNA, the CDR3 is TGTGCCAGTAGTATACAATTTCCCACCTACGAGCAGTACTTC. The rearrangement links TRBV19 to TRBJ2-7; D gene uncertain. The CDR3 is 14 amino acids. The germline V and J ends were trimmed by 2 bases and 2 bases, with 10 bases remaining between them. Germline V gives CDR1 LNHDA, CDR2 SQIVND (reference sequence).

V is TRBV6-1 and J is TRBJ2-7; the D is unclear. CDR1 and CDR2 from the germline V gene are MNHNS and SASEGT. The V and J ends lost 2 bases and 3 bases respectively, with 5 bases between them. The CDR3 extends over 12 amino acids. The CDR3 DNA reads as TGTGCCAGCAGTGAATGGGGCTACGAGCAGTACTTC. Its protein product is CASSEWGYEQYF.

This rearrangement joins TRBV6-5 to TRBJ2-1, with D unresolved. Per germline, CDR1 MNHEY and CDR2 SVGAGI. The CDR3 has 13 amino acids. Between the trimmed V and J ends, which lost 0 bases and 5 bases, there was a span of 5 bases. The chain's CDR3 is CASSYSFNNEQFF. CDR3 bases: TGTGCCAGCAGTTACTCGTTTAACAATGAGCAGTTCTTC.

The chain couples TRBV27 to TRBJ2-1; D remains unclear. The CDR3 covers 13 residues. The V and J ends lost 6 bases and 4 bases respectively, with 10 bases between them. Germline V gene data show CDR1 as MNHEY and CDR2 as SMNVEV (reference sequence). Here the CDR3 reads CASRSPYYNEQFF. The CDR3 coding sequence is TGTGCCAGCAGGTCCCCTTATTACAATGAGCAGTTCTTC.

The chain employs TRBV7-6 and TRBJ2-5; a weak D match, TRBD1 (7 bases). CDR3 length equals 14 residues. V lost 3 bases, J lost 7 bases, and 15 bases lay in between. From germline, CDR1 is SGHVS and CDR2 FNYEAQ. CDR3 loop: CASSFGPQGGTQYF. As DNA, the CDR3 is TGTGCCAGCAGCTTCGGACCGCAGGGGGGGACCCAGTACTTC.

The chain joins TRBV5-1 to TRBJ1-1; D may be TRBD1 (5 bases). The V gene lost 0 bases and the J gene lost 11 bases, with 11 bases spanning the gap. The CDR3 has 12 amino acids. Germline CDR1 SGHRS, CDR2 YFSETQ. DNA for the CDR3: TGCGCCAGCAGCTTGGACTGGGGGGACGCTTTCTTT. It specifies CASSLDWGDAFF.

The rearrangement links TRBV21-1 to TRBJ2-3; the D segment call TRBD2 is taken from the table without a DNA check. TRBV21-1 corresponds to a pseudogene. This CDR3 is 14 amino acids long. The CDR3 DNA reads TGTGCCATGGAGAGCGGGAGCGGCACAGATACGCAGTATTTT. Amino acids: CAMESGSGTDTQYF.

The rearrangement joins TRBV4-3 to TRBJ2-5; D remains unclear. The CDR3 runs 14 residues. V was clipped by 0 bases and J by 2 bases, with 7 bases between them. The germline CDR1 and CDR2 sequences are LGHNA and YSLEER. CDR3 region: CASSQDWQQETQYF. In nucleotides, the CDR3 is TGCGCCAGCAGCCAAGATTGGCAGCAAGAGACCCAGTACTTC.

The genes are TRBV7-6 and TRBJ1-5; D is ambiguous. The CDR3 spans 14 residues. Per germline, CDR1 SGHVS and CDR2 FNYEAQ. V was cut by 4 bases and J by 2 bases, with 9 bases left in between. The DNA of the CDR3 is TGTGCCAGCAGCTCGGGAGTAGGCAATCAGCCCCAGCATTTT. It codes for CASSSGVGNQPQHF.